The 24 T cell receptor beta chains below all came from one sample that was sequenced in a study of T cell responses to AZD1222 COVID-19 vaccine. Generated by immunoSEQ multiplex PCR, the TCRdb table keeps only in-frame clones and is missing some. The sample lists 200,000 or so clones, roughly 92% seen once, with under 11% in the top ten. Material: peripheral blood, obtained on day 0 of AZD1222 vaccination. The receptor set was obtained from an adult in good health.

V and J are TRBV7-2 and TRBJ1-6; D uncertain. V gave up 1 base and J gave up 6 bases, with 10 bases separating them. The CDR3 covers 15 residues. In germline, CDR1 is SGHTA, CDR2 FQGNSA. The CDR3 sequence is CASSLEGIVNSPLHF. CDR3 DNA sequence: TGTGCCAGCAGCTTAGAGGGTATCGTTAATTCACCCCTCCACTTT.

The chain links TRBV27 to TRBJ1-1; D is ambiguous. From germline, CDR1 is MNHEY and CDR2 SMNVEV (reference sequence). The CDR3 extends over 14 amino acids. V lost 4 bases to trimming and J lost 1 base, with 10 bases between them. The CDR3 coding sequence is TGTGCCAGCAGTTACGGGATGAAGAACACTGAAGCTTTCTTT. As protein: CASSYGMKNTEAFF.

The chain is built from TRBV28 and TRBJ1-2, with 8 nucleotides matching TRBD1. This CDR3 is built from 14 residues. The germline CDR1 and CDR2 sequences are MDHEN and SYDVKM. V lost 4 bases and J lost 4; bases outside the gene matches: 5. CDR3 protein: CASSSTGAPYGYTF. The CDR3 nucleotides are TGTGCCAGCAGTTCGACAGGGGCCCCCTATGGCTACACCTTC.

The chain's CDR3 is CASSAPIGVSSYEQYF. CDR3 sequence (DNA): TGTGCCAGCAGCGCCCCGATAGGGGTGTCGTCCTACGAGCAGTACTTC. The rearrangement joins TRBV7-9 to TRBJ2-7; TRBD1 might be the D (5 bases). The V end lost 5 bases, the J end lost 1 base, and 18 bases lay between the germline ends. The CDR3 is 16 residues long. Germline CDR1 SEHNR, CDR2 FQNEAQ (reference sequence).

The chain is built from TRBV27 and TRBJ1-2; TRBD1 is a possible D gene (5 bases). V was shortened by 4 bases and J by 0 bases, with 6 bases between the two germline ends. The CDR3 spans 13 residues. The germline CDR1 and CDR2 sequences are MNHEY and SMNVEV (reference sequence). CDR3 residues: CASSSTANYGYTF. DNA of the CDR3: TGTGCCAGCAGTTCGACAGCTAACTATGGCTACACCTTC.

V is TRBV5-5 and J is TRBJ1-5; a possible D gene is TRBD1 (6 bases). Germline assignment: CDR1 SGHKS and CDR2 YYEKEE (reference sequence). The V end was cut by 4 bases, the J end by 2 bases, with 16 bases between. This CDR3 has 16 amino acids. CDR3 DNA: TGTGCCAGCAGCGCGACAGGTTCCGGGGGCAATCAGCCCCAGCATTTT. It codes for CASSATGSGGNQPQHF.

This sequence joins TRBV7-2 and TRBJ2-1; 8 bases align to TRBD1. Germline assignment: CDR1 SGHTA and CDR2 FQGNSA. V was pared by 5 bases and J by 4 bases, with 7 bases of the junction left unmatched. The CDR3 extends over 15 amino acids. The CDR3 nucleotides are TGTGCCAGCAGCCAAAGTTGGACAGGGTACAATGAGCAGTTCTTC. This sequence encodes CASSQSWTGYNEQFF.

For the CDR3, the DNA is TGCGCCAGCAGCTTGGCCGGGTCAGGGTCCGGGGAGCTGTTTTTT. Amino acids: CASSLAGSGSGELFF. J is TRBJ2-2 and V is TRBV5-1, with a tentative D call TRBD1 (5 bases). The ends were cut back, 0 bases at V and 6 bases at J, with 12 bases in the middle. CDR3 length equals 15 residues. Germline CDR1 SGHRS, CDR2 YFSETQ.

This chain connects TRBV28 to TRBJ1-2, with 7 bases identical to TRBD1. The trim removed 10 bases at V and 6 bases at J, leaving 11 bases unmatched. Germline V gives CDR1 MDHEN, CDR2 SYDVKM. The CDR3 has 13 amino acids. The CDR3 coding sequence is TGTGCCACCCGGACAGGTGGTTCGAATGGCTACACCTTC. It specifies CATRTGGSNGYTF.

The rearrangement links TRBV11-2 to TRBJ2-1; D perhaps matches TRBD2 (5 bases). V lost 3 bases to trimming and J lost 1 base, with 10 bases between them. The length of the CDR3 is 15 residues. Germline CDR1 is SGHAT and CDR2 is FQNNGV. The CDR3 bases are TGTGCCAGCAGCTTCGCGAGCGGATCCTACAATGAGCAGTTCTTC. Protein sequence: CASSFASGSYNEQFF.

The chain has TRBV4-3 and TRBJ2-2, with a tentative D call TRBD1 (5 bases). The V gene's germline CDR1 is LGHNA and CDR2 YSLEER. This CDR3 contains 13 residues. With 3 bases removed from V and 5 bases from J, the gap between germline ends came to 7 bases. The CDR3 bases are TGCGCCAGCAGCCAGGACATTACCGGGGAGCTGTTTTTT. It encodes CASSQDITGELFF.

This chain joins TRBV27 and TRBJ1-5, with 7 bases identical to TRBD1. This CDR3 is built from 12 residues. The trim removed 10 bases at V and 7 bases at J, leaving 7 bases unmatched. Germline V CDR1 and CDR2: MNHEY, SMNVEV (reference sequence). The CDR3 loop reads CATRQGNQPQHF. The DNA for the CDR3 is TGTGCCACCCGACAGGGTAACCAGCCCCAGCATTTT.

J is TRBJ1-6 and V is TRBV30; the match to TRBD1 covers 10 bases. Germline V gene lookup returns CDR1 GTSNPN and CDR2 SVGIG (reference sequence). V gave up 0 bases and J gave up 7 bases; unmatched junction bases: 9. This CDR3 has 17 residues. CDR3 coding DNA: TGTGCCTGGAGTGTAATCCGACAGGGGGCTGAGAATTCACCCCTCCACTTT. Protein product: CAWSVIRQGAENSPLHF.

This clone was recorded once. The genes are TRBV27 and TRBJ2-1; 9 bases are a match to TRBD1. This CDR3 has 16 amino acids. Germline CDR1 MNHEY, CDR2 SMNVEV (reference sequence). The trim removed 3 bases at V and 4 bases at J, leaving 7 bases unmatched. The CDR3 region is CASSFVTGGLYNEQFF. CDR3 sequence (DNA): TGTGCCAGCAGTTTTGTGACAGGGGGGCTGTACAATGAGCAGTTCTTC.

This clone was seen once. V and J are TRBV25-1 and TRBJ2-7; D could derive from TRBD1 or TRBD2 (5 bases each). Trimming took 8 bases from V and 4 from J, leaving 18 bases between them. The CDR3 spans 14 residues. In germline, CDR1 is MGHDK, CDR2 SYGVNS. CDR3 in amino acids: CASSDRDGTYEQYF. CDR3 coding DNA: TGTGCCAGCTCTGACCGGGACGGAACTTACGAGCAGTACTTC.

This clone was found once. The CDR3 protein is CASSTGGNGYTF. The CDR3 bases are TGTGCCAGTAGCACAGGGGGAAATGGCTACACCTTC. The V gene is TRBV19, the J gene TRBJ1-2; TRBD1 matches 8 bases. The CDR3 runs to 12 residues. CDR1 is LNHDA and CDR2 is SQIVND in the germline V gene (reference sequence). With 6 bases clipped from V and 6 bases from J, the junction kept 3 bases outside the gene matches.

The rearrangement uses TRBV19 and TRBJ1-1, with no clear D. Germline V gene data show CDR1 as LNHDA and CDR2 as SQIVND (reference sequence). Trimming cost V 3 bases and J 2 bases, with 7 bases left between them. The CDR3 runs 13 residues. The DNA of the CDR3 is TGTGCCAGTAGTATGAAAGCTAACACTGAAGCTTTCTTT. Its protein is CASSMKANTEAFF. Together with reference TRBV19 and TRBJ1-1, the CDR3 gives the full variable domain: DGGITQSPKYLFRKEGQNVTLSCEQNLNHDAMYWYRQDPGQGLRLIYYSQIVNDFQKGDIAEGYSVSREKKESFPLTVTSAQKNPTAFYLCASSMKANTEAFFGQGTRLTVV.

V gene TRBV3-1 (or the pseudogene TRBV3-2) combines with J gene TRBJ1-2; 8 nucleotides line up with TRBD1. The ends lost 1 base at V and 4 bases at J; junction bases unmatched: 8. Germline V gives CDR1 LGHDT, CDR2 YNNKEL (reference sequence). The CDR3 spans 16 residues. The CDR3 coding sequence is TGTGCCAGCAGCCAAGGCCCGGACAGGGCGGGCTATGGCTACACCTTC. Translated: CASSQGPDRAGYGYTF.

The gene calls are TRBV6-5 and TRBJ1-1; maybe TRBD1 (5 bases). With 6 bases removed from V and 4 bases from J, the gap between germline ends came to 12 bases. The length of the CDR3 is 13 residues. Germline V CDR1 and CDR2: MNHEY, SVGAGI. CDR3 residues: CASRAGGGTEAFF. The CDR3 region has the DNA TGTGCCAGCAGGGCCGGGGGAGGCACTGAAGCTTTCTTT.

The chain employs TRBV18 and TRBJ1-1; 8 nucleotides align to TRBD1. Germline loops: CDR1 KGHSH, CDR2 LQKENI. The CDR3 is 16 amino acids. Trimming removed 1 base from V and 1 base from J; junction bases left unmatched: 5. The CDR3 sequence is CASSPQGQVTNTEAFF. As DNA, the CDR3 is TGTGCCAGCTCACCACAGGGACAGGTTACGAACACTGAAGCTTTCTTT.

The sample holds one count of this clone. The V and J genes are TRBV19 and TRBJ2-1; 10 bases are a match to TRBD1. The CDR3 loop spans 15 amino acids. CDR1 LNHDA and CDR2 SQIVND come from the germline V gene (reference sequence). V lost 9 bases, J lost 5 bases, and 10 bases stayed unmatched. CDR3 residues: CASSVRGQGDNEQFF. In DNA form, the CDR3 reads TGTGCCAGCTCTGTCAGAGGACAGGGGGACAATGAGCAGTTCTTC.

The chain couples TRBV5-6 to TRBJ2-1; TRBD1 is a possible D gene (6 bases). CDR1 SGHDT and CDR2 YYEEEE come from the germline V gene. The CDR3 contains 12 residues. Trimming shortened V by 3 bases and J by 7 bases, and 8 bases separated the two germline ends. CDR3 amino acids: CASSWDNNEQFF. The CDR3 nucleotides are TGTGCCAGCAGCTGGGACAATAATGAGCAGTTCTTC. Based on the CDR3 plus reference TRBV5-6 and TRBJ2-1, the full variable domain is DAGVTQSPTHLIKTRGQQVTLRCSPKSGHDTVSWYQQALGQGPQFIFQYYEEEERQRGNFPDRFSGHQFPNYSSELNVNALLLGDSALYLCASSWDNNEQFFGPGTRLTVL.

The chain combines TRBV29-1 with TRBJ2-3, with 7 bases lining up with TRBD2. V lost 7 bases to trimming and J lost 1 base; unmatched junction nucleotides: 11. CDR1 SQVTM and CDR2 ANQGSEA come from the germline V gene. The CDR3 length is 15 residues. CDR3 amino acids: CSAKRLAEGTDTQYF. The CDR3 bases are TGCAGCGCCAAACGACTAGCTGAAGGCACAGATACGCAGTATTTT.

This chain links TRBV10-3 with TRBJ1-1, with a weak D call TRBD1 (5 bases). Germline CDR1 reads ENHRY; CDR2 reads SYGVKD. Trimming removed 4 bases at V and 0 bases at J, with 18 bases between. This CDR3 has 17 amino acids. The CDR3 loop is CAISVEAGRSMNTEAFF. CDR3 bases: TGTGCCATCAGTGTTGAGGCAGGGAGGAGTATGAACACTGAAGCTTTCTTT.